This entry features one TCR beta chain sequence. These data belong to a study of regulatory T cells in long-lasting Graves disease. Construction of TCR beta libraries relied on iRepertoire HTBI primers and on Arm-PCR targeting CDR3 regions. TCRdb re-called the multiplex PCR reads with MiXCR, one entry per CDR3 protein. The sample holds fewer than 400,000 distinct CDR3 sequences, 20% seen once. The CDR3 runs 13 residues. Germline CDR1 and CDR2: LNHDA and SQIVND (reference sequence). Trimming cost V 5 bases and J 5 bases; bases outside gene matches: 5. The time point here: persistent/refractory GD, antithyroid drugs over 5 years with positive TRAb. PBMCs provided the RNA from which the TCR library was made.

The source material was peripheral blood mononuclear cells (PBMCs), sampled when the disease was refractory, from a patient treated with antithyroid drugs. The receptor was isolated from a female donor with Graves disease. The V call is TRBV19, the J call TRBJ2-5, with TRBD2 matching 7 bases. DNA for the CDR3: TGTGCCAGTAGTCCGGGACTACTTGAGACCCAGTACTTC. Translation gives CASSPGLLETQYF.